This T cell receptor (beta chain) derives from a study of response to subunit inactivated influenza vaccine. V lost 1 base, J lost 2 bases, and 14 bases lay in between. CDR1 DFQATT and CDR2 SNEGSKA come from the germline V gene (reference sequence). This CDR3 region has 15 residues. This clonotype was counted between two and nine times. From the RT-PCR reads, TCRdb called clonotypes with MiXCR, one entry per CDR3 protein. Of about 530,000 distinct CDR3 sequences in the sample, 10% to 15% were seen once. J is TRBJ2-5 and V is TRBV20-1; tentative D call: TRBD2 (6 bases). The source of this sequence is a man between 50 and 59 years old who received an inactivated influenza vaccine. Sequences were derived from PBMCs from blood, sampled around seven weeks after vaccination. The CDR3 bases are TGCAGTGCTAGAGGGAGGGCGGGGTGGCAAGAGACCCAGTACTTC. Amino acids: CSARGRAGWQETQYF.